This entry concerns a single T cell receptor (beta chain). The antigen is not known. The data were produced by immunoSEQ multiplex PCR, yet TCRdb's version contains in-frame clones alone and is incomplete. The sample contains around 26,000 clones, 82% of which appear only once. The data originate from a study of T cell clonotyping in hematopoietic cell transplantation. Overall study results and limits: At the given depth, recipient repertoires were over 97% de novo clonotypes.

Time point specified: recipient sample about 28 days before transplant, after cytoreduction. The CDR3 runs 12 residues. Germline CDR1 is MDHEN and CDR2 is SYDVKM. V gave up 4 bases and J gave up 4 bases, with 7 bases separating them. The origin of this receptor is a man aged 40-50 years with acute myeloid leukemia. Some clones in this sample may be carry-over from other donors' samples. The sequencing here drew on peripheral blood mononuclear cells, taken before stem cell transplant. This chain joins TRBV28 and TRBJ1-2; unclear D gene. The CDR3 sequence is CASSYRAYGYTF. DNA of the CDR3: TGTGCCAGCAGTTATAGGGCCTATGGCTACACCTTC.